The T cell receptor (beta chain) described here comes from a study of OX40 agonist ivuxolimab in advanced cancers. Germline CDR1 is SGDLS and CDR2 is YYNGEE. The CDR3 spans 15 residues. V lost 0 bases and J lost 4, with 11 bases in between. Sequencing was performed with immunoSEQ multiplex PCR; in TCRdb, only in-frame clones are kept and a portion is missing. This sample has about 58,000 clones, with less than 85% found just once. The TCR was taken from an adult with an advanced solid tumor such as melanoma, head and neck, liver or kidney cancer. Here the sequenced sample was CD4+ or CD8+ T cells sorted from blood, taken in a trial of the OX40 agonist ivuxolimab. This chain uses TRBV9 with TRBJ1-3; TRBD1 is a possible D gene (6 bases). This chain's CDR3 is CASSVEAGDGNTIYF. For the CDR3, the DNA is TGTGCCAGCAGCGTAGAGGCAGGGGACGGAAACACCATATATTTT.